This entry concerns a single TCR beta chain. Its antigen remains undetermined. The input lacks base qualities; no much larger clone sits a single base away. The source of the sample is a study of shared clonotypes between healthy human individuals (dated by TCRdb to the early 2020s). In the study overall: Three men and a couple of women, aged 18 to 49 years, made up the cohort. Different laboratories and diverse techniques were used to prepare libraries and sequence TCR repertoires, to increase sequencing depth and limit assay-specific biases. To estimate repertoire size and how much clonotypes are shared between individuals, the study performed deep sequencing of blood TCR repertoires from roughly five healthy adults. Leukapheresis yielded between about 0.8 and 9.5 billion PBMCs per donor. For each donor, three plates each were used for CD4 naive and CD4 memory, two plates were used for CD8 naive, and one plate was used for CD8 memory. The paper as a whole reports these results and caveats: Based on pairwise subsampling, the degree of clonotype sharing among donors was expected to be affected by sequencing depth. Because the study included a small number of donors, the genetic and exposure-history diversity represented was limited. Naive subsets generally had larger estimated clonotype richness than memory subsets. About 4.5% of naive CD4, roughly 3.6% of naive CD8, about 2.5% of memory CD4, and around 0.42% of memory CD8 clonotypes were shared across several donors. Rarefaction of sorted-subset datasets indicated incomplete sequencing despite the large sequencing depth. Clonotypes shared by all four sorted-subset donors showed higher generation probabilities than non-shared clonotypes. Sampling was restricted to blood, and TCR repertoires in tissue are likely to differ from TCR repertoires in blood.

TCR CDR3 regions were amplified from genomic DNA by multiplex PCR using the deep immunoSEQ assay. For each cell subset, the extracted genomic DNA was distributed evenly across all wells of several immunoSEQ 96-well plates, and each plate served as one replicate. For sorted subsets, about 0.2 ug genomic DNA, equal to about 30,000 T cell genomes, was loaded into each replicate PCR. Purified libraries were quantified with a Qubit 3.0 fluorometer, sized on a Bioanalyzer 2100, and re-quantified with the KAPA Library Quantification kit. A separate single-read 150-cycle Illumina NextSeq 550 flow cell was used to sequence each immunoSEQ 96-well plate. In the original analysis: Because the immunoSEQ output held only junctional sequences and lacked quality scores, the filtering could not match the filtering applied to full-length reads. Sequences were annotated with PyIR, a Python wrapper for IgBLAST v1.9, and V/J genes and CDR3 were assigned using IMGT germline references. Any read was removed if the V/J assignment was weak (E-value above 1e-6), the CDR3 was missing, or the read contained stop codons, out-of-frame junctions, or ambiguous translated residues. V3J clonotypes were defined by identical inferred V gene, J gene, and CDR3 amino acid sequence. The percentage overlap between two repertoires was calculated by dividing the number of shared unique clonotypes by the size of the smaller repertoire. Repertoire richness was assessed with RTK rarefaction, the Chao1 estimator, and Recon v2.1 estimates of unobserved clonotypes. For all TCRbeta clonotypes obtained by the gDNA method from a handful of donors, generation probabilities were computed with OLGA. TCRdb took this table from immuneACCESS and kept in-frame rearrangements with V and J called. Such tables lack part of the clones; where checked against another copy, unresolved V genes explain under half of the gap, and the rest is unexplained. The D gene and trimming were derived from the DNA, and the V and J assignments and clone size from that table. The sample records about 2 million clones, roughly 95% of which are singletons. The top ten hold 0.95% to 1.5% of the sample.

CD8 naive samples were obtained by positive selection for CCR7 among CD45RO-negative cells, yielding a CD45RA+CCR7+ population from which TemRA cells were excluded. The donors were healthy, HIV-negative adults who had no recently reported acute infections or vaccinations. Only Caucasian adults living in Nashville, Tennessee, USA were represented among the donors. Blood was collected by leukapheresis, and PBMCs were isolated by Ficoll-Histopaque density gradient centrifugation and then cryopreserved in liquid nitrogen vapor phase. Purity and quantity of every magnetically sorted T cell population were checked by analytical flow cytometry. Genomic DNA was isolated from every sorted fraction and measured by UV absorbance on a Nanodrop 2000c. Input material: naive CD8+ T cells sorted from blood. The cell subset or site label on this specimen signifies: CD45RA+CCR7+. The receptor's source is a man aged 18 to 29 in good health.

CDR3 sequence: CASSHSTPNTEAFF. The nucleotide sequence reads as follows: TGCGCCAGCAGCCACTCAACACCGAACACTGAAGCTTTCTTT. The receptor chain draws on TRBV4-3 and TRBJ1-1; there is no confident call for the D gene. Per the germline V gene, LGHNA is the CDR1 and YSLEER is the CDR2. V drops 3 bases and J drops 1 base, leaving 9 bases in between. From the cysteine up to the phenylalanine, the CDR3 has a length of 14 residues. CDR3 DNA only is kept here, 42 bases in frame from base 1.